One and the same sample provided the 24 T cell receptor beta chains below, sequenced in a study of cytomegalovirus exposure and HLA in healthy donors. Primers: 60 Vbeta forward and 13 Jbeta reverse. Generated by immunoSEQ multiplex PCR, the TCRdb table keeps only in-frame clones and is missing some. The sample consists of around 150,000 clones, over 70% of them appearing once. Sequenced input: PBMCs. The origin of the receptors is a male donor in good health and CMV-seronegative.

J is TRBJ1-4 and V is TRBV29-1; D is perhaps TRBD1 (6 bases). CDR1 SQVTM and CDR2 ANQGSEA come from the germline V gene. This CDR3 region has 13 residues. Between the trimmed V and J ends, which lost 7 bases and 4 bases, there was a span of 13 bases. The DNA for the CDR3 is TGCAGCGCTACACAGGGATATAATGAAAAACTGTTTTTT. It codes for CSATQGYNEKLFF.

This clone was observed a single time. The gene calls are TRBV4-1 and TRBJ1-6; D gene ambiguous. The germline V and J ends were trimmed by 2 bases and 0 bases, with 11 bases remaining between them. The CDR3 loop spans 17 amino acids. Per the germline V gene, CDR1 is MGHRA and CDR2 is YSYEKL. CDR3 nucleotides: TGCGCCAGCAGCCAATTAGAGGGTAGCTCCTATAATTCACCCCTCCACTTT. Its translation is CASSQLEGSSYNSPLHF.

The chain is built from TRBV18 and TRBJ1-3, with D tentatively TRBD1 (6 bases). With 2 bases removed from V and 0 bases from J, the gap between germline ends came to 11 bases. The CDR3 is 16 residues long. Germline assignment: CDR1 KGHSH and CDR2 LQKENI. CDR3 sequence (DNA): TGTGCCAGCTCACCAGACAGGTCGCCCTCTGGAAACACCATATATTTT. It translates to CASSPDRSPSGNTIYF.

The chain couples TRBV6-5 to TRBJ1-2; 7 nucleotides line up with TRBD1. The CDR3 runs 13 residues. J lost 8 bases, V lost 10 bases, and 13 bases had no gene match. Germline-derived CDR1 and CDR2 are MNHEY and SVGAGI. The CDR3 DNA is TGTGCCATCAGCGGTAGTAGGGGGCTCGGCTACACCTTC. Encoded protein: CAISGSRGLGYTF.

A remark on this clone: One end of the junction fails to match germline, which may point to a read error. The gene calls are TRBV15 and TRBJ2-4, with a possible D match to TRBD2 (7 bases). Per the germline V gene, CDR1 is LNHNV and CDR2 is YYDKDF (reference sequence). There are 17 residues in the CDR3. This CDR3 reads CATSPGAGRLAKNSQYF. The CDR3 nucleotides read TGTGCCACCAGCCCGGGGGCAGGGAGACTAGCCAAAAACAGTCAGTACTTC.

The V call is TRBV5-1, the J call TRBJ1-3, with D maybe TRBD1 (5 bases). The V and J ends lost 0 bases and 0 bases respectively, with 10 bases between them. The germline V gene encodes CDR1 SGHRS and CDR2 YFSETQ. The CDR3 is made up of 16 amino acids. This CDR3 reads CASSLGRQGSGNTIYF. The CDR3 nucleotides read TGCGCCAGCAGCTTGGGACGGCAGGGCTCTGGAAACACCATATATTTT.

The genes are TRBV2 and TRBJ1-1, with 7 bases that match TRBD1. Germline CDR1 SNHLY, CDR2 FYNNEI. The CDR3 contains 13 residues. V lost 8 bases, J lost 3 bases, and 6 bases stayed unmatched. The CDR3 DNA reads TGTGCCAGCGCTCTCGACAGGGACACTGAAGCTTTCTTT. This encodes CASALDRDTEAFF.

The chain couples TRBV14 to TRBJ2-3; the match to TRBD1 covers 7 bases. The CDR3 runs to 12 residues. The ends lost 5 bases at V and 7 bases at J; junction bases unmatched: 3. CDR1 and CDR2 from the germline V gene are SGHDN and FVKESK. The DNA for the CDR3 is TGTGCCAGCAGCTACAGGGGTTATACGCAGTATTTT. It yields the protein CASSYRGYTQYF.

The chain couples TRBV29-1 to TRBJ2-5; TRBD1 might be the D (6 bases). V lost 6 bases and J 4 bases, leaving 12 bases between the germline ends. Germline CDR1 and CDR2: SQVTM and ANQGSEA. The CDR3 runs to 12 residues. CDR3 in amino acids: CSVHRASETQYF. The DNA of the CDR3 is TGCAGCGTGCACAGGGCGTCAGAGACCCAGTACTTC.

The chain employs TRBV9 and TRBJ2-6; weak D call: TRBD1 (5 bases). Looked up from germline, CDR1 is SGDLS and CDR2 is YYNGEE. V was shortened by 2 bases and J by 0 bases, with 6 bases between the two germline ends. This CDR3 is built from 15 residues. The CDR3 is CASSVTGSGANVLTF. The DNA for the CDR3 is TGTGCCAGCAGCGTTACAGGCTCTGGGGCCAACGTCCTGACTTTC.

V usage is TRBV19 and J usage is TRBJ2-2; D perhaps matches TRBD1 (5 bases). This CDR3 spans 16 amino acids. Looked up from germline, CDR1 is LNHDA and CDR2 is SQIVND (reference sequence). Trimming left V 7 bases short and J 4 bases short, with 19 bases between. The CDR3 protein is CASKSVGGHSTGELFF. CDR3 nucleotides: TGTGCCAGTAAATCCGTTGGCGGACACAGCACCGGGGAGCTGTTTTTT.

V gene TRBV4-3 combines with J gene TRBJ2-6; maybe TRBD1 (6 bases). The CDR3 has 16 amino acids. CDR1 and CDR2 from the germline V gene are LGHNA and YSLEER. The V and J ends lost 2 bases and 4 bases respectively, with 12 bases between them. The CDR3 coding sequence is TGCGCCAGCAGCCAAAAACAGGGTTTGGGGGCCAACGTCCTGACTTTC. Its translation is CASSQKQGLGANVLTF.

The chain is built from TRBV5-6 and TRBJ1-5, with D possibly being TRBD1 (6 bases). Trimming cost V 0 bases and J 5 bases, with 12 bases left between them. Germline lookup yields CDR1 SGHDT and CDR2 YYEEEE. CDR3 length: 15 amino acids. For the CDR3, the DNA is TGTGCCAGCAGCTTGGCCCCGGACAGTCATCAGCCCCAGCATTTT. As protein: CASSLAPDSHQPQHF.

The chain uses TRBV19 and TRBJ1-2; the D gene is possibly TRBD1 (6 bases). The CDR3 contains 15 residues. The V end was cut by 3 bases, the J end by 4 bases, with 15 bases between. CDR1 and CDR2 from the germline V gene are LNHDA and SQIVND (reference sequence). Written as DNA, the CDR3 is TGTGCCAGTAGTATCAACCCAGGACAGATCTATGGCTACACCTTC. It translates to CASSINPGQIYGYTF.

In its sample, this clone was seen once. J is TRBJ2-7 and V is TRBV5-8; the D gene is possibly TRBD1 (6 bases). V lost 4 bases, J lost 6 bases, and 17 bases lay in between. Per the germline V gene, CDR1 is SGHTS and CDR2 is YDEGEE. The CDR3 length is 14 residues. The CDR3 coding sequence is TGTGCCAGCAGCATGGCGGGCTGGGGGCTCGAGCAGTACTTC. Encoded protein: CASSMAGWGLEQYF.

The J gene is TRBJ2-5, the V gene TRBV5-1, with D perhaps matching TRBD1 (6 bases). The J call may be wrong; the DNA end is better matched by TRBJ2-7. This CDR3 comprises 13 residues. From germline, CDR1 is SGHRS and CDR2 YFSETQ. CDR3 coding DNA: TGCGCCAGCAGCTTGGGGGCAGGGGACGAGCAGTACTTC. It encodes CASSLGAGDEQYF.

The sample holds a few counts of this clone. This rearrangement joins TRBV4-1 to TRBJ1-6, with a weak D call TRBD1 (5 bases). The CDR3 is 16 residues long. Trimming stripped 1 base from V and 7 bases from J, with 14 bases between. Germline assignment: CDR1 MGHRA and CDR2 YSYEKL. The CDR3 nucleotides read TGCGCCAGCAGCCAAGGACAGCCCCGATCGAATTCACCCCTCCACTTT. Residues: CASSQGQPRSNSPLHF.

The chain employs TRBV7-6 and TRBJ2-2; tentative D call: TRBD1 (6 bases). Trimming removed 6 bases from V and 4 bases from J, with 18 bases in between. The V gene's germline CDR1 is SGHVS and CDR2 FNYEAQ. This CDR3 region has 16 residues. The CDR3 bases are TGTGCCAGCAGATATTCCGGACAGTCGGTCACCGGGGAGCTGTTTTTT. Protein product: CASRYSGQSVTGELFF.

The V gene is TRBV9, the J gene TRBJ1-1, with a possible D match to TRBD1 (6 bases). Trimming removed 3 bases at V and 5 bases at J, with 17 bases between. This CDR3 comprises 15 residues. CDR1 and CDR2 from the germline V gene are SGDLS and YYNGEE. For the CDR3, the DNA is TGTGCCAGCAGCGCCGGGGGGTGGGGGCGAACTGAAGCTTTCTTT. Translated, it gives CASSAGGWGRTEAFF. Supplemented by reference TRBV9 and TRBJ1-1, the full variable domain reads DSGVTQTPKHLITATGQRVTLRCSPRSGDLSVYWYQQSLDQGLQFLIQYYNGEERAKGNILERFSAQQFPDLHSELNLSSLELGDSALYFCASSAGGWGRTEAFFGQGTRLTVV.

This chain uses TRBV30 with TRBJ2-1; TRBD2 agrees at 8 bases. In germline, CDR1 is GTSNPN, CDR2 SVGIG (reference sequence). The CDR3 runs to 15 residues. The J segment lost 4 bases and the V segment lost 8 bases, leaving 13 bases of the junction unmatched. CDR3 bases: TGTGCCCTGGAATCCGGAAGCGGGGGTTACAATGAGCAGTTCTTC. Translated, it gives CALESGSGGYNEQFF.

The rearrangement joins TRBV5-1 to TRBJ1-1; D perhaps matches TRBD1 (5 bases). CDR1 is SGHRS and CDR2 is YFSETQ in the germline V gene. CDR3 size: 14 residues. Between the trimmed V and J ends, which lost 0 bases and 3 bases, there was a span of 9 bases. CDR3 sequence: CASSLEGRDTEAFF. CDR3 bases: TGCGCCAGCAGCTTGGAGGGCAGGGACACTGAAGCTTTCTTT.

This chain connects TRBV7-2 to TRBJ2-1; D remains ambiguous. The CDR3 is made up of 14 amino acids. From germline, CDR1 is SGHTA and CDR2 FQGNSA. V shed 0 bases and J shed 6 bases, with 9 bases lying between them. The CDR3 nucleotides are TGTGCCAGCAGCTTAGCGATACAGAGCAATGAGCAGTTCTTC. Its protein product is CASSLAIQSNEQFF.

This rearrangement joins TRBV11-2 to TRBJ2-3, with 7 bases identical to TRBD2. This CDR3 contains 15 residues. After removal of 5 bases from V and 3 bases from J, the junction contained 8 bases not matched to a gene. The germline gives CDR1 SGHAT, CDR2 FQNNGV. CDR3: CASSLTGGVTDTQYF. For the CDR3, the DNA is TGTGCCAGCAGCCTGACGGGGGGTGTGACAGATACGCAGTATTTT. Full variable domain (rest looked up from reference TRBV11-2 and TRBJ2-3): EAGVAQSPRYKIIEKRQSVAFWCNPISGHATLYWYQQILGQGPKLLIQFQNNGVVDDSQLPKDRFSAERLKGVDSTLKIQPAKLEDSAVYLCASSLTGGVTDTQYFGPGTRLTVL.

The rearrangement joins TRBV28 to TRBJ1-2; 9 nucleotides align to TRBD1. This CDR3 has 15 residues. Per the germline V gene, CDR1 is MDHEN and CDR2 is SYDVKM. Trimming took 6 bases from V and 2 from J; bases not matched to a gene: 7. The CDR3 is CASSRGGQGNYGYTF. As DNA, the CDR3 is TGTGCCAGCAGCCGGGGGGGACAGGGAAACTATGGCTACACCTTC.